The rows below give T cell receptor beta chains drawn from one sample of a study of Graves' ophthalmopathy and Graves' hyperthyroidism. TCRdb fed the multiplex PCR reads into MiXCR, producing one record per CDR3 protein. The sample comprises around 670,000 distinct CDR3 sequences, 40% of which are singletons, and 40% to 55% rests with the top ten. The sequencing sample was made of peripheral blood. All receptors derive from an adult man with Graves' ophthalmopathy. Each CDR3 is given with its conserved first and last residue. The order of the fields is CDR3 DNA, CDR3 protein, J gene, D gene, clone size, V gene. A D gene is named only where the DNA matches it firmly. Rows give clone size only sometimes, using once, few, many, or a class for an expanded clone.

CDR3 DNA: TGTGCCATCAGCGAACTAGCGGTGACCTACGAGCAGTACTTC
CDR3 protein: CAISELAVTYEQYF
J gene: TRBJ2-7
D gene: TRBD2
clone size: NA
V gene: TRBV10-3

CDR3 DNA: TGCAGTGCTAGAGTACCGGGGGCACGAGGCTACACCTTC
CDR3 protein: CSARVPGARGYTF
J gene: TRBJ1-2
D gene: NA
clone size: NA
V gene: TRBV20-1

CDR3 DNA: TGCAGTGCTACTGGACAGGGGCCCTACGAGCAGTACTTC
CDR3 protein: CSATGQGPYEQYF
J gene: TRBJ2-7
D gene: TRBD1
clone size: many
V gene: TRBV20-1

CDR3 DNA: TGTGCCAGCAGCTCAACAGGCTTCTCTGGGGCCAACGTCCTGACTTTC
CDR3 protein: CASSSTGFSGANVLTF
J gene: TRBJ2-6
D gene: NA
clone size: many
V gene: TRBV11-3

CDR3 DNA: TGTGCCAGCGGACCCGCGGGGACAGGGAAATGGATCTATGGCTACACCTTC
CDR3 protein: CASGPAGTGKWIYGYTF
J gene: TRBJ1-2
D gene: TRBD1
clone size: NA
V gene: TRBV9

CDR3 DNA: TGTGCCAGCAGCATACAGGGTTACGAGCAGTACTTC
CDR3 protein: CASSIQGYEQYF
J gene: TRBJ2-7
D gene: NA
clone size: many
V gene: TRBV2

CDR3 DNA: TGCAGTGGGCACGGTCGCGCTAACTATGGCTACACCTTC
CDR3 protein: CSGHGRANYGYTF
J gene: TRBJ1-2
D gene: NA
clone size: many
V gene: TRBV20-1

CDR3 DNA: TGTGCGATAACATCTCCCACACCTCCCTACGAGCAGTACTTC
CDR3 protein: CAITSPTPPYEQYF
J gene: TRBJ2-7
D gene: NA
clone size: NA
V gene: TRBV7-7

CDR3 DNA: TGTGCCATCAGTCTCGGACAGGGGTACGAGCAGCACTTC
CDR3 protein: CAISLGQGYEQHF
J gene: TRBJ2-7
D gene: TRBD1
clone size: NA
V gene: TRBV10-3

CDR3 DNA: TGCAGTGCTAGAGGGGTGAGCTCCTACGAGCAGTACTTC
CDR3 protein: CSARGVSSYEQYF
J gene: TRBJ2-7
D gene: NA
clone size: NA
V gene: TRBV20-1

CDR3 DNA: TGTGCCAGCAGCTGGTGGAACACCGGGGCCAACGTCCTGACTTTC
CDR3 protein: CASSWWNTGANVLTF
J gene: TRBJ2-6
D gene: NA
clone size: NA
V gene: TRBV7-9

CDR3 DNA: TGTGCCAGCAGTCGAGGAGGGGCGCGGAATTCACCCCTCCACTTT
CDR3 protein: CASSRGGARNSPLHF
J gene: TRBJ1-6
D gene: NA
clone size: many
V gene: TRBV2

CDR3 DNA: TGTGCCAGCACTTGGCGCGATCATAGCTCCTACGAGCAGTACTTC
CDR3 protein: CASTWRDHSSYEQYF
J gene: TRBJ2-7
D gene: NA
clone size: few
V gene: TRBV12-3/TRBV12-4

CDR3 DNA: TGTGCCAGCAGCGAAAGCACCTACGAGCAGTACTTC
CDR3 protein: CASSESTYEQYF
J gene: TRBJ2-7
D gene: NA
clone size: many
V gene: TRBV7-2

CDR3 DNA: TGTGCCATCAGGCCGGGACGGGGTAATGAAAAACTGTTTTTT
CDR3 protein: CAIRPGRGNEKLFF
J gene: TRBJ1-4
D gene: NA
clone size: NA
V gene: TRBV10-3

CDR3 DNA: TGTGCCGCCTCCGGGATTAGCGTGGGAGAGACCCAGTACTTC
CDR3 protein: CAASGISVGETQYF
J gene: TRBJ2-5
D gene: NA
clone size: NA
V gene: TRBV6-1

CDR3 DNA: TGTGCCAGCAGTTACTCCCGGGACAGGGGGCTGAACACTGAAGCTTTCTTT
CDR3 protein: CASSYSRDRGLNTEAFF
J gene: TRBJ1-1
D gene: TRBD1
clone size: NA
V gene: TRBV6-6

CDR3 DNA: TGCGCCAGCAGCCAGGCTGCAGAGACTACCTACGAGCAGTACTTC
CDR3 protein: CASSQAAETTYEQYF
J gene: TRBJ2-7
D gene: NA
clone size: few
V gene: TRBV5-1

CDR3 DNA: TGTGCCAGCAGCTCCATTAGCGGTAACGAGCAGTACTTC
CDR3 protein: CASSSISGNEQYF
J gene: TRBJ2-7
D gene: NA
clone size: NA
V gene: TRBV2

CDR3 DNA: TGTGCCAGCAGAGCGGACTTACGCGCTGGCTACACCTTC
CDR3 protein: CASRADLRAGYTF
J gene: TRBJ1-2
D gene: NA
clone size: many
V gene: TRBV6-5

CDR3 DNA: TGTGCCAGCCCCGGACAGGGGACGGAGACCCAGTACTTC
CDR3 protein: CASPGQGTETQYF
J gene: TRBJ2-5
D gene: TRBD1
clone size: NA
V gene: TRBV7-2

CDR3 DNA: TGTGCCACCAGCAGGGTTACAGGGGCCAGAGGCAATCAGCCCCAGCATTTT
CDR3 protein: CATSRVTGARGNQPQHF
J gene: TRBJ1-5
D gene: TRBD1
clone size: NA
V gene: TRBV15

CDR3 DNA: TGCAGCGTCGGACAGGGGGAACGTCACGAGCAGTACTTC
CDR3 protein: CSVGQGERHEQYF
J gene: TRBJ2-7
D gene: TRBD1
clone size: many
V gene: TRBV29-1